A selection of T cell receptor beta chains follows, all from one sample in a study of beta chain features in type 1 diabetes. The protocol was immunoSEQ multiplex PCR, while the TCRdb copy is restricted to in-frame clones and leaves out a portion. The data contain under 950,000 clones, roughly a sixth of them singletons. The material sequenced was naive CD4+ T cells from blood. Source of these receptors: a woman between 18 and 29 years old in good health. Each CDR3 is given with its conserved first and last residue. The order of the fields is V gene, clone size, D gene, J gene, CDR3 DNA, CDR3 protein. D genes are given only for firm matches. A clone size is listed for some rows: how often the clone was seen (once, few, many), or a class if it is expanded.

TRBV6-6,NA,NA,TRBJ1-1,TGTGCCAGCAACCAGACACCCATGAACACTGAAGCTTTCTTT,CASNQTPMNTEAFF
TRBV4-3,NA,TRBD1,TRBJ2-1,TGCGCCAGCAGCCAAGATGGTACAGGGGGCGTCCGAAATGAGCAGTTCTTC,CASSQDGTGGVRNEQFF
TRBV6-5,NA,NA,TRBJ1-3,TGTGCCAGCAGTTACTCGACGGGGGCTGGAAACACCATATATTTT,CASSYSTGAGNTIYF
TRBV7-9,few,NA,TRBJ1-1,TGTGCCAGCAGCTTCCTCCGAATGGGGGGCACTGAAGCTTTCTTT,CASSFLRMGGTEAFF
TRBV7-9,few,NA,TRBJ1-5,TGTGCCAGCAGCTTAGTCGGTTTCGATCAGCCCCAGCATTTT,CASSLVGFDQPQHF
TRBV10-3,NA,TRBD2,TRBJ2-3,TGTGCCATCACGACTAGCGGGAGGGCCACAGATACGCAGTATTTT,CAITTSGRATDTQYF
TRBV2,few,NA,TRBJ1-1,TGTGCCAGCAGTCAATCCAGGGGCGGGACTGAAGCTTTCTTT,CASSQSRGGTEAFF
TRBV7-2,few,NA,TRBJ2-7,TGTGCCAGCAGCTTAGTTTCTAGCGTCGCCTCCTACGAGCAGTACTTC,CASSLVSSVASYEQYF
TRBV7-8,NA,TRBD2,TRBJ2-1,TGTGCCAGCAGCGAAAGACTAGCGGACGGCAATGAGCAGTTCTTC,CASSERLADGNEQFF
TRBV5-1,few,TRBD2,TRBJ2-1,TGCGCCAGCAGCCCGACTAGCGGGACCTACAATGAGCAGTTCTTC,CASSPTSGTYNEQFF
TRBV28,NA,NA,TRBJ1-1,TGTGCCAGCAGTTTAAGGGATGTGGCAGCTTTCTTT,CASSLRDVAAFF
TRBV7-9,few,TRBD1,TRBJ1-1,TGTGCCAGCAGATCGCCCCCGACAGGGTTGACTGAAGCTTTCTTT,CASRSPPTGLTEAFF
TRBV7-3,NA,NA,TRBJ2-7,TGTGCCAGCAGCTTAATAACGATCGGTCAGCTCCGGAAGGACTCCTACGAGCAGTACTTC,CASSLITIGQLRKDSYEQYF
TRBV7-9,NA,TRBD2,TRBJ2-5,TGTGCCAGCAGGAGGAATAGCGGGAAAGAGACCCAGTACTTC,CASRRNSGKETQYF
TRBV9,few,TRBD2,TRBJ2-5,TGTGCCAGCAGCACAACCGGGACTAGATTCCAAGAGACCCAGTACTTC,CASSTTGTRFQETQYF
TRBV4-3,NA,NA,TRBJ2-5,TGCGCCAGCAGCCAAGAATGGTGGGCTAGCGCACAAGAGACCCAGTACTTC,CASSQEWWASAQETQYF
TRBV19,few,TRBD1,TRBJ2-1,TGTGCCAGTCGCCATACCGGGACAGGGGGCCTAGCGGGAGTGTTAAGCTCCTACAATGAGCAGTTCTTC,CASRHTGTGGLAGVLSSYNEQFF
TRBV4-2,NA,NA,TRBJ2-7,TGTGCCAGCAGCCAAGATATCGAGGGATACTACGAGCAGTACTTC,CASSQDIEGYYEQYF
TRBV6-5,NA,NA,TRBJ2-1,TGTGCCAGCAGACTATCGTACCGCTCCTACAATGAGCAGTTCTTC,CASRLSYRSYNEQFF
TRBV7-2,NA,NA,TRBJ2-7,TGTGCCAGCACCTTTGACGGGTCACCCTACGAGCAGTACTTC,CASTFDGSPYEQYF
TRBV27,NA,NA,TRBJ2-1,TGTGCCAGCAGTTTGGACTTTTACTCCCACAATGAGCAGTTCTTC,CASSLDFYSHNEQFF
TRBV19,few,NA,TRBJ1-1,TGTGCCAGTGTGCCGGGACAAGTGAACACTGAAGCTTTCTTT,CASVPGQVNTEAFF
TRBV9,NA,TRBD1,TRBJ2-5,TGTGCCAGCAGCCGTGCAGGGGGTCGCGAGACCCAGTACTTC,CASSRAGGRETQYF
TRBV27,few,NA,TRBJ2-5,TGTGCCAGCAAAGGGGCGGAGACCCAGTACTTC,CASKGAETQYF
TRBV28,NA,NA,TRBJ1-2,TGTGCCACCGATGGCTACACCTTC,CATDGYTF
TRBV11-2,few,NA,TRBJ2-2,TGTGCCAGCAGCCCGGGCTCAGCGGGCGGGGAGCTGTTTTTT,CASSPGSAGGELFF
TRBV9,few,TRBD1,TRBJ2-6,TGTGCCAGCATGGGACAGGGGGCTGGGGCCAACGTCCTGACTTTC,CASMGQGAGANVLTF
TRBV4-2,few,NA,TRBJ2-5,TGTGCCAGCAGCCATGGTGGGGCCCAAGAGACCCAGTACTTC,CASSHGGAQETQYF
TRBV2,NA,NA,TRBJ2-3,TGTGCCAGCAGTGAGTTAGCGGATACGCAGTATTTT,CASSELADTQYF
TRBV28,NA,NA,TRBJ2-3,TGTGCCAGCACCTATAGATTGCGGCACACAGATACGCAGTATTTT,CASTYRLRHTDTQYF
TRBV29-1,few,NA,TRBJ2-7,TGCAGCGTTGCCCGCCGCCACAGGTCCTACGAGCAGTACTTC,CSVARRHRSYEQYF